This TCR beta chain appears in the sequencing data of a study of cytomegalovirus exposure and HLA in healthy donors. The CDR3 has 16 amino acids. From germline, CDR1 is LNHDA and CDR2 SQIVND (reference sequence). Trimming removed 0 bases from V and 0 bases from J, with 9 bases in between. The PCR used 60 Vbeta and 13 Jbeta primers. Profiling relied on immunoSEQ multiplex PCR, and the TCRdb table lists in-frame clones only, not all of them. Of tens of thousands of clones detected, 75% to 90% appear once; the ten largest clones hold approximately 31%. The sequencing sample was made of PBMCs. The sequence derives from a man aged 45-65 years in good health and CMV-seropositive. This chain connects TRBV19 to TRBJ2-1, with D uncertain. The chain's CDR3 is CASSIDRDSSYNEQFF. In nucleotides, the CDR3 is TGTGCCAGTAGTATAGATCGCGACTCCTCCTACAATGAGCAGTTCTTC.